This TCR beta chain was captured by sequencing in a study of CD8+ T cells in alopecia areata (dated by TCRdb to the late 2010s). Background for the entire study: High-throughput TCRbeta sequencing was used to examine T cell clonal expansion in alopecia areata in both the C3H/HeJ mouse model and human patients. Clonality in the scalp was compared among normal scalp (n=4), patchy alopecia areata scalp (n=8), and alopecia totalis/universalis scalp (n=8). RNA was extracted with the PAXgene miRNA kit for fixed scalp, the miRNeasy kit for PBMCs, and the RNeasy kit for mouse skin. immunoSEQ multiplex PCR using 35 Vbeta forward primers and 13 Jbeta reverse primers was used to amplify TCRbeta CDR3 regions. Scalp tissue and sorted CD4+ and CD8+ peripheral blood T cells from patchy and totalis/universalis alopecia areata patients and from healthy controls were covered by human TCRbeta sequencing. Here is what the overall study found, with its caveats: Compared with mice, TCR sequences shared between patients were less clear, possibly partly because of HLA diversity across the patient population. Lesional scalp, especially in alopecia totalis/universalis, showed higher clonality and more expanded CD8+ clones than normal scalp, suggesting antigenic drive. Scalp TCR repertoire analysis is complicated because resident alphabeta T cells in normal human skin are also sequenced, whereas mouse skin is dominated by gammadelta T cells.

Library construction relied on the immunoSEQ multiplex PCR assay. For TCR sequencing, RNA was extracted from every sample and reverse transcribed into cDNA to serve as template. SuperScript III was used to make first-strand cDNA, primed with a 2:1 mix of oligo-dT and random hexamers. A synthetic immune receptor repertoire was used to gauge amplification bias, and whatever bias remained was removed computationally. Under the source paper's analysis protocol: After raw reads were preprocessed to remove errors, the CDR3 was defined following IMGT conventions as running from the conserved cysteine to phenylalanine. Clonality was computed by normalizing Shannon entropy by log2 of the number of productive unique TCRs and subtracting the result from 1. Whether each scalp clone was CD4 or CD8 was inferred by checking scalp TCRbeta sequences against the CD4 and CD8 repertoires from sorted blood. Drawn from immuneACCESS, this table holds only the in-frame rearrangements with V and J called that TCRdb kept. Clones are partly lost; checked studies trace under half to an unresolved V gene and leave the rest unexplained. From that table come the V and J calls and clone size; the DNA was used to work out D and trimming. This sample gives 95,000 to 110,000 clones in total; approximately 60% of them show up just once. The ten largest clonotypes hold 8% to 10% of the sample.

V and J are trimmed by 0 bases and 9 bases, and the gene matches miss 12 bases of the junction. The CDR3 runs 16 residues from the cysteine to the phenylalanine. The retained sequence is limited to the CDR3, 48 bases, with the frame set at the first base. The germline V gene encodes CDR1 MNHEY and CDR2 SVGAGI. This clone was counted at least ten times. Its recognized antigen is unknown. Qualities for individual bases were not recorded, and no much larger clone is one base off. PBMCs were isolated by density centrifugation and stained for CD3, CD4 and CD8, after which CD4+ and CD8+ T cells were sorted on a FACSAria. Scalp biopsies and blood samples were provided by unaffected controls.

The chain joins TRBV6-5 to TRBJ2-3; 7 middle bases align to TRBD2. Specimen: CD4+ T cells sorted from blood. This sequence originates from a human donor in good health. The bases are TGTGCCAGCAGTTACTCCACGAAACTAGCGACTGCCACGCAGTATTTT. Protein translation: CASSYSTKLATATQYF.